These 15 T cell receptor beta chains were all obtained from the same sample, sequenced in a study of regulatory T cells in long-lasting Graves disease. Time point denoted: persistent/refractory GD, antithyroid drugs over 5 years with positive TRAb. PBMC RNA was the source of the TCR library. The TCR beta library used iRepertoire HTBI primers with Arm-PCR amplification of CDR3. MiXCR was run by TCRdb on the multiplex PCR reads, yielding one entry per CDR3 protein. The sample gives 400,000 to 500,000 distinct CDR3 sequences, around a fifth of which show up once; roughly 14% is in the top ten. Sequences were derived from peripheral blood mononuclear cells (PBMCs), sampled when the disease was refractory, from a patient treated with antithyroid drugs. These receptors came from a female donor with Graves disease.

This clonotype was counted many times. The chain has TRBV5-5 and TRBJ1-1; TRBD1 agrees at 10 bases. The ends lost 4 bases at V and 6 bases at J; junction bases unmatched: 6. The CDR3 consists of 14 residues. In germline, CDR1 is SGHKS, CDR2 YYEKEE (reference sequence). The CDR3 bases are TGTGCCAGCAGCCTTTGGACAGGGGGGGCTGAAGCTTTCTTT. Translated, it gives CASSLWTGGAEAFF.

The sample holds many counts of this clonotype. The chain recombines TRBV2 with TRBJ1-5; possibly TRBD1 for D (6 bases). The V end was cut by 7 bases, the J end by 6 bases, with 13 bases between. Looked up from germline, CDR1 is SNHLY and CDR2 is FYNNEI. The CDR3 consists of 13 residues. CDR3 sequence (DNA): TGTGCCAGCATGGGGGGGGCCGGTCAGCCCCAGCATTTT. Protein: CASMGGAGQPQHF.

This clonotype has more than one count but fewer than ten. In DNA form, the CDR3 reads TGCAGTGCTAGAGTTTCGGACAGGGTAAATTCACCCCTCCACTTT. The encoded protein is CSARVSDRVNSPLHF. The chain couples TRBV20-1 to TRBJ1-6, with 8 bases lining up with TRBD1. This CDR3 has 15 amino acids. Germline lookup yields CDR1 DFQATT and CDR2 SNEGSKA (reference sequence). V shed 1 base and J 7 bases; nucleotides not matched to a gene: 6.

The chain couples TRBV6-9 to TRBJ1-2, with unresolved D. V was clipped by 3 bases and J by 5 bases, with 16 bases between them. The CDR3 length is 15 residues. From germline, CDR1 is MNHGY and CDR2 SVAAGI. CDR3 DNA: TGTGCCAGCAGTTACTCCGAGGCAGGCGCTTATGGCTACACCTTC. Its protein product is CASSYSEAGAYGYTF.

The V and J genes are TRBV20-1 and TRBJ1-1, with 8 bases fitting TRBD1. Germline V lookup: CDR1 DFQATT, CDR2 SNEGSKA (reference sequence). V shed 2 bases and J 6 bases; nucleotides not matched to a gene: 5. The CDR3 sequence is 13 residues long. CDR3 nucleotides: TGCAGTGCTAGAATTACAGGGGGTGCTGAAGCTTTCTTT. Its protein product is CSARITGGAEAFF.

In this sample, this clonotype turned up a few times. The chain joins TRBV29-1 to TRBJ1-1, with 7 bases lining up with TRBD1. Germline V lookup: CDR1 SQVTM, CDR2 ANQGSEA. With V trimmed by 4 bases and J by 7 bases, 12 bases remained unmatched. The CDR3 is made up of 14 amino acids. The CDR3 DNA follows: TGCAGCGTTGTTCGGACAGGCGTCCTAAATGAAGCTTTCTTT. It yields the protein CSVVRTGVLNEAFF.

This clonotype has a count of ten or more. The V call is TRBV7-9, the J call TRBJ1-2; 8 bases are a match to TRBD1. The germline CDR1 and CDR2 sequences are SEHNR and FQNEAQ (reference sequence). Losses at the gene ends were 5 bases for V and 7 bases for J; bases not matched to a gene: 6. The CDR3 contains 13 residues. CDR3 sequence (DNA): TGTGCCAGCAGCATTCAGGGGGCGCCTGGCTACACCTTC. It is translated as CASSIQGAPGYTF.

This clonotype was picked up a small number of times. The chain links TRBV19 to TRBJ2-5; 10 nucleotides line up with TRBD2. Unmatched junction bases numbered 7, after V lost 7 bases and J lost 5 bases. The CDR3 totals 14 residues. Germline CDR1 LNHDA, CDR2 SQIVND (reference sequence). Here the CDR3 DNA reads TGTGCCAGTAAAAGCGGGAGGGCCGTGGAGACCCAGTACTTC. Translated, it gives CASKSGRAVETQYF. The full variable domain, its missing parts supplied by reference TRBV19 and TRBJ2-5, is DGGITQSPKYLFRKEGQNVTLSCEQNLNHDAMYWYRQDPGQGLRLIYYSQIVNDFQKGDIAEGYSVSREKKESFPLTVTSAQKNPTAFYLCASKSGRAVETQYFGPGTRLLVL.

The J gene is TRBJ2-4, the V gene TRBV6-1; TRBD2 agrees at 10 bases. This CDR3 contains 15 residues. Losses at the gene ends were 6 bases for V and 8 bases for J; bases not matched to a gene: 10. The germline V gene encodes CDR1 MNHNS and CDR2 SASEGT. The CDR3 sequence: CASRPISGGLYIQYF. CDR3 nucleotide sequence: TGTGCCAGCAGGCCGATTAGCGGGGGGCTCTACATTCAGTACTTC.

This clonotype was recorded at least ten times. V is TRBV11-2 and J is TRBJ1-4, with D possibly matching TRBD1 (5 bases). The CDR3 runs to 15 residues. From germline, CDR1 is SGHAT and CDR2 FQNNGV. Trimming took off 4 bases at V and 6 bases at J, with 15 bases between the two ends. The CDR3 spells CASSSLQGADEKLFF. The CDR3 DNA follows: TGTGCCAGCAGCTCCCTTCAGGGTGCGGATGAAAAACTGTTTTTT.

There are many counts of this clonotype. The rearrangement joins TRBV27 to TRBJ1-5; D perhaps matches TRBD1 (5 bases). Trimming cost V 5 bases and J 1 base, with 21 bases left between them. Germline V gene sequence: CDR1 MNHEY, CDR2 SMNVEV (reference sequence). The CDR3 runs to 18 residues. CDR3 nucleotides: TGTGCCAGCAGTCCCCGGCAGCGCCGCGGGGGGAGCAATCAGCCCCAGCATTTT. Translating it yields CASSPRQRRGGSNQPQHF.

The rearrangement uses TRBV5-6 and TRBJ2-5, with 8 nucleotides matching TRBD2. The CDR3 totals 21 residues. Germline V CDR1 and CDR2: SGHDT, YYEEEE. J lost 0 bases, V lost 4 bases, and 23 bases had no gene match. The CDR3 nucleotides are TGTGCCAGCAGCCCCACCCTCTCCGGGACTAGACGCCTTAGGTACCAAGAGACCCAGTACTTC. Its protein product is CASSPTLSGTRRLRYQETQYF.

J is TRBJ1-6 and V is TRBV12-3 or TRBV12-4, with D uncertain. The V end lost 2 bases, the J end lost 0 bases, and 8 bases lay between the germline ends. The CDR3 is 16 amino acids. CDR3 region: CASSLQASSYNSPLHF. CDR3 in DNA: TGTGCCAGCAGTTTACAAGCGAGCTCCTATAATTCACCCCTCCACTTT.

This clonotype was observed at least ten times. The gene calls are TRBV28 and TRBJ2-5; D is possibly TRBD2 (5 bases). V was cut by 6 bases and J by 1 base, with 12 bases left in between. The length of the CDR3 is 14 residues. CDR1 and CDR2 (germline): MDHEN, SYDVKM. The CDR3 nucleotides read TGTGCCAGCAGCTTGCACGAGGGCCAAGAGACCCAGTACTTC. This sequence encodes CASSLHEGQETQYF.

The chain recombines TRBV7-3 with TRBJ2-1; D may be TRBD1 (5 bases). Germline values: CDR1 SGHTA, CDR2 FQGTGA. The V and J ends lost 1 base and 5 bases respectively, with 12 bases between them. This CDR3 contains 15 residues. CDR3 in amino acids: CASSLRGLGNNEQFF. The CDR3 DNA follows: TGTGCCAGCAGCTTAAGGGGCCTAGGCAACAATGAGCAGTTCTTC.